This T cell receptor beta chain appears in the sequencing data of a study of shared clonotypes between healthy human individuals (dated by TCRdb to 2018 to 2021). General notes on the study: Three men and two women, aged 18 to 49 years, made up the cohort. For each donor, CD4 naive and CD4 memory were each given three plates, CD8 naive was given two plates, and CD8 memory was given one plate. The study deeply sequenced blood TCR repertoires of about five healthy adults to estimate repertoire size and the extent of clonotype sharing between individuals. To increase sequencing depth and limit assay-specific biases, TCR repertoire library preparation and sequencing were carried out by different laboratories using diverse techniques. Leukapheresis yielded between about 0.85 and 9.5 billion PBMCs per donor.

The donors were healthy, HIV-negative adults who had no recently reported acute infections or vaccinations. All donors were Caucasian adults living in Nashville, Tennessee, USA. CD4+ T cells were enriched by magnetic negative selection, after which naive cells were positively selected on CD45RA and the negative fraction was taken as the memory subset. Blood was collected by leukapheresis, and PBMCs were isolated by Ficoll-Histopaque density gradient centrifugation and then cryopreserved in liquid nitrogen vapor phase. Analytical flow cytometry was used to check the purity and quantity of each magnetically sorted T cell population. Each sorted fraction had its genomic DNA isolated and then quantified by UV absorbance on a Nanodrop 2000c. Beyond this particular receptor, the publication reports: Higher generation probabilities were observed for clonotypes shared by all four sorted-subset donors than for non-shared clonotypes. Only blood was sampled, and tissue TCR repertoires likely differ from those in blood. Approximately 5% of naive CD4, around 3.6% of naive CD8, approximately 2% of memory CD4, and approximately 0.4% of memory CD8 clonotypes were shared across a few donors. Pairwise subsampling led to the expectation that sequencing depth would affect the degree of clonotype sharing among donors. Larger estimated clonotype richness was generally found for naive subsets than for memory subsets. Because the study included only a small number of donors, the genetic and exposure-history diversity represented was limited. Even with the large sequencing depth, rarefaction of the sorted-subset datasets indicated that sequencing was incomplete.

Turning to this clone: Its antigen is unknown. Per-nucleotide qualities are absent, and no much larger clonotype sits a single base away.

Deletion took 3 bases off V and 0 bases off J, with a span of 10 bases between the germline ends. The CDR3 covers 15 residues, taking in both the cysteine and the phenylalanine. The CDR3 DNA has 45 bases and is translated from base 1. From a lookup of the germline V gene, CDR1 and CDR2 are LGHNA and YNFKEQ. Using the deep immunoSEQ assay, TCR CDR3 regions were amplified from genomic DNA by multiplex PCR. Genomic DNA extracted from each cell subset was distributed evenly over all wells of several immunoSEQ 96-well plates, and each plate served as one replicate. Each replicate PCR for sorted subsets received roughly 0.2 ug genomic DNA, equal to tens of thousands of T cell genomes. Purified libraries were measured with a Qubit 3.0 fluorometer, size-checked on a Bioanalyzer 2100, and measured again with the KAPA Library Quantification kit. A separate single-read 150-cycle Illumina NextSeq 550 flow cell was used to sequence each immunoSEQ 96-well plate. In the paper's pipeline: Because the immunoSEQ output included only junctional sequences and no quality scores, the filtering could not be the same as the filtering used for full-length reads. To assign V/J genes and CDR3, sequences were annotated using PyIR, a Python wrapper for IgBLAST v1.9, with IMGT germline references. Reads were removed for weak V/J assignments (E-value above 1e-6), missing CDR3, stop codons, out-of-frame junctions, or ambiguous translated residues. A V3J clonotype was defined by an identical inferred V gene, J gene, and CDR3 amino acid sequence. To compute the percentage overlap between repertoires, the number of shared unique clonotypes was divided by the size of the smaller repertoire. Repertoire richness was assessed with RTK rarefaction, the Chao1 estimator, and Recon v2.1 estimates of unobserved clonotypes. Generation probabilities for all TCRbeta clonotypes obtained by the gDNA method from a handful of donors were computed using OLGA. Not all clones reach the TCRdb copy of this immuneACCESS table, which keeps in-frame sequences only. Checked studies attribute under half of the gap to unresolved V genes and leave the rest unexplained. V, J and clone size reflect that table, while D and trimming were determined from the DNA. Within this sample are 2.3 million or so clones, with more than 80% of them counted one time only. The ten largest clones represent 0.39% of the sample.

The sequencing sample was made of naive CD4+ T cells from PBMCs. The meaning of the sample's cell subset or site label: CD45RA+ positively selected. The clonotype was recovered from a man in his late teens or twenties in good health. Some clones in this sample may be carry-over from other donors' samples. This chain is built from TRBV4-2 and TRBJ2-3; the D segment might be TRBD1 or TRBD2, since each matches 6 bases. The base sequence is TGTGCCAGCAGCCAGACTAGGGGGAGCACAGATACGCAGTATTTT. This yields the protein CASSQTRGSTDTQYF.